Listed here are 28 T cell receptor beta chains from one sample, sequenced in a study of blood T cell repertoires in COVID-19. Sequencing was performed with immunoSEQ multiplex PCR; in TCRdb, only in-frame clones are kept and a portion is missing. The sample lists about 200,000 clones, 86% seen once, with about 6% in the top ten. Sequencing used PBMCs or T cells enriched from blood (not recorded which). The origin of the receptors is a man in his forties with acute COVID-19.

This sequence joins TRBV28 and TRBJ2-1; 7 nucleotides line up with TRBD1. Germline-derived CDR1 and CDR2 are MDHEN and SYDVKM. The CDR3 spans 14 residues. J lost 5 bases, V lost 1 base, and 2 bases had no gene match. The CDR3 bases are TGTGCCAGCAGTTTATTGGACAGGAACAATGAGCAGTTCTTC. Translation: CASSLLDRNNEQFF.

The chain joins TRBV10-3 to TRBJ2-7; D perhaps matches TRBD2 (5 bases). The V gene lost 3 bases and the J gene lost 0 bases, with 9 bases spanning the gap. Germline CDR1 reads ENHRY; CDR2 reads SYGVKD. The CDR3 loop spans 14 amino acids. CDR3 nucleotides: TGTGCCATCAGTGAAACTAGTCCCTCCTACGAGCAGTACTTC. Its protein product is CAISETSPSYEQYF.

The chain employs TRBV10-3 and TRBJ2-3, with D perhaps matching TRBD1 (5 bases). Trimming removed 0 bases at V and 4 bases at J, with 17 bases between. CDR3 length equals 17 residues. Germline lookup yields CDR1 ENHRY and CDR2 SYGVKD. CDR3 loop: CAISESTVGQGSDTQYF. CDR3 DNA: TGTGCCATCAGTGAGTCGACCGTGGGGCAGGGCTCAGATACGCAGTATTTT.

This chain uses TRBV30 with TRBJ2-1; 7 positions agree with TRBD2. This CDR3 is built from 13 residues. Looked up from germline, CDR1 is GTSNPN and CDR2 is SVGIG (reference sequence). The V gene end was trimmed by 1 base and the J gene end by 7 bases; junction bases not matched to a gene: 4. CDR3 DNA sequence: TGTGCCTGGAGTGGGGGGGGTGTTAATGAGCAGTTCTTC. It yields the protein CAWSGGGVNEQFF.

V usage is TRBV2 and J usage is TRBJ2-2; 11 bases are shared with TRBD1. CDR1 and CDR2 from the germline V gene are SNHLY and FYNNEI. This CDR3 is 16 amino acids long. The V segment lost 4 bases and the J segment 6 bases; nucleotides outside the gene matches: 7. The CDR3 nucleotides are TGTGCCAGCAGTGGTAGCCGGGACAGGGGGGCCGGGGAGCTGTTTTTT. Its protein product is CASSGSRDRGAGELFF. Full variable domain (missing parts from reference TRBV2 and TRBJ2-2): EPEVTQTPSHQVTQMGQEVILRCVPISNHLYFYWYRQILGQKVEFLVSFYNNEISEKSEIFDDQFSVERPDGSNFTLKIRSTKLEDSAMYFCASSGSRDRGAGELFFGEGSRLTVL.

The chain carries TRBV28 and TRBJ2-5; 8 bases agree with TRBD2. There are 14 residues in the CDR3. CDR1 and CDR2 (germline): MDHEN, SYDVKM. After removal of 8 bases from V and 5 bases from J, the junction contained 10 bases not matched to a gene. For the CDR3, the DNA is TGTGCCAGCTCGGGGGGGGTGAATCGGGAGACCCAGTACTTC. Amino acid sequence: CASSGGVNRETQYF.

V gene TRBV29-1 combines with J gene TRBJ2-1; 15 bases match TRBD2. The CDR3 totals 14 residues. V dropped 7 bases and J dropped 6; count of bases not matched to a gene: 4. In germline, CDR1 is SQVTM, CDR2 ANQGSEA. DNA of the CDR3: TGCAGCGCTAGGACTAGCGGGAGGGGCAATGAGCAGTTCTTC. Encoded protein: CSARTSGRGNEQFF.

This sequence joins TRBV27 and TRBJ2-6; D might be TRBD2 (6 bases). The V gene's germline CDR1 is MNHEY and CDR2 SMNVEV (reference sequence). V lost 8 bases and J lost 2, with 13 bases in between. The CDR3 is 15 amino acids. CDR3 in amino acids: CASSSGVAGANVLTF. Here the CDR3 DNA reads TGTGCCAGCTCTTCGGGAGTAGCTGGGGCCAACGTCCTGACTTTC.

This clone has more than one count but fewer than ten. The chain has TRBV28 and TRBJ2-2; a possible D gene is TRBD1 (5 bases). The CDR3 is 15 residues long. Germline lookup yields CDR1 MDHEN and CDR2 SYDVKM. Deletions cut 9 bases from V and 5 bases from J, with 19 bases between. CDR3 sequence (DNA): TGTGCCAGTCTAGGGTCAGGGCGGTGGACCGGGGAGCTGTTTTTT. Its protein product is CASLGSGRWTGELFF. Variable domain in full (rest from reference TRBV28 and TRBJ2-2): DVKVTQSSRYLVKRTGEKVFLECVQDMDHENMFWYRQDPGLGLRLIYFSYDVKMKEKGDIPEGYSVSREKKERFSLILESASTNQTSMYLCASLGSGRWTGELFFGEGSRLTVL.

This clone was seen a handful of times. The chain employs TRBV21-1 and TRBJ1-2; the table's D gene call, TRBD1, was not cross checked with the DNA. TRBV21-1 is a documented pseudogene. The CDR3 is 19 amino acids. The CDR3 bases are TGTGCCAGCAGCAAATCTTGCCGGGACAGGGGGCCCCCCTACTATGGCTACACCTTC. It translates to CASSKSCRDRGPPYYGYTF.

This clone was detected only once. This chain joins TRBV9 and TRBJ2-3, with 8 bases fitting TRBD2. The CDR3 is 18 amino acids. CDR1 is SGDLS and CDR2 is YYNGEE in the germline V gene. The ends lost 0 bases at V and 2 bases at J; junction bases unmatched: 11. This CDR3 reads CASSVVARTSWDTDTQYF. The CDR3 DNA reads TGTGCCAGCAGCGTAGTAGCCAGGACTAGCTGGGACACAGATACGCAGTATTTT.

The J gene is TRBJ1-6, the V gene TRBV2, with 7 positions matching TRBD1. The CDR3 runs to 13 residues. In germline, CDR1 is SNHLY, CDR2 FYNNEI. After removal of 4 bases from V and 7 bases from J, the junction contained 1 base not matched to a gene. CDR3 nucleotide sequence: TGTGCCAGCAGTGGGGACAGAAATTCACCCCTCCACTTT. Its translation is CASSGDRNSPLHF.

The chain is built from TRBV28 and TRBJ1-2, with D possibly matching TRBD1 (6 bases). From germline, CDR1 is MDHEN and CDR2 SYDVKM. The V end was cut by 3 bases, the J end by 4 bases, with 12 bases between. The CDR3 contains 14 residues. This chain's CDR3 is CASSFGGRGYGYTF. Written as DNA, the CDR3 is TGTGCCAGCAGTTTCGGGGGGCGGGGCTATGGCTACACCTTC.

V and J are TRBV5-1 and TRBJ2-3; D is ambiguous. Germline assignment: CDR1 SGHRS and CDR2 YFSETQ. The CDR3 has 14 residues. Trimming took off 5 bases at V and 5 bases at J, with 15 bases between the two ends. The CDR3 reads CASRFTSQEDTQYF. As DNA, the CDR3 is TGCGCCAGCAGGTTTACCAGTCAAGAAGATACGCAGTATTTT. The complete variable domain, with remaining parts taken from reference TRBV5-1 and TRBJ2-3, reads KAGVTQTPRYLIKTRGQQVTLSCSPISGHRSVSWYQQTPGQGLQFLFEYFSETQRNKGNFPGRFSGRQFSNSRSEMNVSTLELGDSALYLCASRFTSQEDTQYFGPGTRLTVL.

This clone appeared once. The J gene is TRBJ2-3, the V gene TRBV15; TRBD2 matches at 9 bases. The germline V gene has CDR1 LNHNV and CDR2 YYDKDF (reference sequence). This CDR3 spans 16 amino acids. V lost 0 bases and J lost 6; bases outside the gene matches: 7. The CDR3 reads CATSRDVSGSGDTQYF. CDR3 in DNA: TGTGCCACCAGCAGAGACGTTAGCGGGAGTGGGGATACGCAGTATTTT.

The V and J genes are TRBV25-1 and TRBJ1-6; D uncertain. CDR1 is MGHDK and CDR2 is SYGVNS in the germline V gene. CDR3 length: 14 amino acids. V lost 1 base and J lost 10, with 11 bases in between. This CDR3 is CASSEFQTRSPLHF. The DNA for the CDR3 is TGTGCCAGCAGTGAATTTCAAACTAGATCACCCCTCCACTTT.

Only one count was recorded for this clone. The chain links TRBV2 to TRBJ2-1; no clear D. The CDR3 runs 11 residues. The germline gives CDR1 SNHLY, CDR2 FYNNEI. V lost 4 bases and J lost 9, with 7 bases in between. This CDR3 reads CASSGESEQFF. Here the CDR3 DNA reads TGTGCCAGCAGTGGAGAGTCTGAGCAGTTCTTC.

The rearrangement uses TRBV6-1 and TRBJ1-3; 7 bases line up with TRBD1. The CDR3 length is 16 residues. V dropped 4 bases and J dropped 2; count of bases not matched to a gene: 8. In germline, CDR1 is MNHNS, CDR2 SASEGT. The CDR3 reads CASSGAGGWAGNTIYF. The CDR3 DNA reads TGTGCCAGCAGTGGGGCAGGGGGTTGGGCTGGAAACACCATATATTTT.

CDR3 in amino acids: CASSFIAGGPADTQYF. Here the CDR3 DNA reads TGCGCCAGCAGCTTCATAGCGGGAGGGCCGGCAGATACGCAGTATTTT. The chain has TRBV5-1 and TRBJ2-3, with 11 bases matching TRBD2. J was trimmed by 4 bases and V by 2 bases; bases with no gene match: 6. Germline-derived CDR1 and CDR2 are SGHRS and YFSETQ. This CDR3 comprises 16 residues.

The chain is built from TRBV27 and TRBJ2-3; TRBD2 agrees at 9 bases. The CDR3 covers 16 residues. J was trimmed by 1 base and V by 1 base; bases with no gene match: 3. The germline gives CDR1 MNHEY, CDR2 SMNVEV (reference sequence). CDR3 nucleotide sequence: TGTGCCAGCAGTTTATGGGGCGGGAGGGGCACAGATACGCAGTATTTT. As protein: CASSLWGGRGTDTQYF.

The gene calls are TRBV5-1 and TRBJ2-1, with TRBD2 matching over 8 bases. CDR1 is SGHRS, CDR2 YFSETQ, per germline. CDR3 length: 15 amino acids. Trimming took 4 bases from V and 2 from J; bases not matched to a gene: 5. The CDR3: CASSPLAGTYNEQFF. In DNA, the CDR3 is TGCGCCAGCAGCCCGTTAGCGGGAACCTACAATGAGCAGTTCTTC.

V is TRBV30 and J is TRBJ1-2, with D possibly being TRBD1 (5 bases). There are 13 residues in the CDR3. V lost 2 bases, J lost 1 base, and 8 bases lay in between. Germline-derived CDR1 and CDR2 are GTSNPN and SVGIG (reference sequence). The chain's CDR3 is CAWSRQINYGYTF. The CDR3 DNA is TGTGCCTGGAGTCGACAGATTAACTATGGCTACACCTTC.

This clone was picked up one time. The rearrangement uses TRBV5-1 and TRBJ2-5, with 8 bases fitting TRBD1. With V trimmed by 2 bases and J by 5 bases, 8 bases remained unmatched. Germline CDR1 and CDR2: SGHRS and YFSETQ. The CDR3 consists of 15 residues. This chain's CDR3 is CASSFRGQGQETQYF. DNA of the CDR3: TGCGCCAGCAGCTTTCGCGGACAGGGTCAGGAGACCCAGTACTTC.

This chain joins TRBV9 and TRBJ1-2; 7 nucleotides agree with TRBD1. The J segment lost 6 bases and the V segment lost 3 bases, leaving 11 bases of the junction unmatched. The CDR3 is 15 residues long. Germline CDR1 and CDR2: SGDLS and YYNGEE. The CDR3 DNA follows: TGTGCCAGCAGCGACGACAGGGCTAGAGGGGATGGCTACACCTTC. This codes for CASSDDRARGDGYTF.

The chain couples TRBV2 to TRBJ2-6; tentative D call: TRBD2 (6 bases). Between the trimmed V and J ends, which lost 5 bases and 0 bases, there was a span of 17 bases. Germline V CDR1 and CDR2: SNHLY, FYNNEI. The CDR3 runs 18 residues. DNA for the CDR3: TGTGCCAGCAGTAAGCCCGGCGGGGTCGCCTCTGGGGCCAACGTCCTGACTTTC. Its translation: CASSKPGGVASGANVLTF. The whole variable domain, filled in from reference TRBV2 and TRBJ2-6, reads EPEVTQTPSHQVTQMGQEVILRCVPISNHLYFYWYRQILGQKVEFLVSFYNNEISEKSEIFDDQFSVERPDGSNFTLKIRSTKLEDSAMYFCASSKPGGVASGANVLTFGAGSRLTVL.

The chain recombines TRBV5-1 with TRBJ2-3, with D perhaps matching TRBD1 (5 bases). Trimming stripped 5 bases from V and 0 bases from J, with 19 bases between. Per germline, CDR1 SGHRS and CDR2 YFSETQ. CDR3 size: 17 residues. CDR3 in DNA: TGCGCCAGCAGTCGTACCTACCTACAGGCGAGCACAGATACGCAGTATTTT. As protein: CASSRTYLQASTDTQYF.

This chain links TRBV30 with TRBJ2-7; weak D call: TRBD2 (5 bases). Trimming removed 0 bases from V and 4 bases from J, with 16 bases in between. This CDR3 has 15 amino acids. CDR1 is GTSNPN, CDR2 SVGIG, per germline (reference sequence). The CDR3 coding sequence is TGTGCCTGGAGTGTATTTGCCACGGGGAGTTACGAGCAGTACTTC. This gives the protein CAWSVFATGSYEQYF.

The chain's CDR3 is CASSLGGSAEAFF. CDR3 nucleotide sequence: TGTGCCAGCAGCTTAGGAGGGTCGGCTGAAGCTTTCTTT. The chain joins TRBV11-2 to TRBJ1-1; D not resolved. The germline gives CDR1 SGHAT, CDR2 FQNNGV. V was pared by 1 base and J by 6 bases, with 9 bases between. CDR3 size: 13 residues. The full variable domain, completed using reference TRBV11-2 and TRBJ1-1, is EAGVAQSPRYKIIEKRQSVAFWCNPISGHATLYWYQQILGQGPKLLIQFQNNGVVDDSQLPKDRFSAERLKGVDSTLKIQPAKLEDSAVYLCASSLGGSAEAFFGQGTRLTVV.